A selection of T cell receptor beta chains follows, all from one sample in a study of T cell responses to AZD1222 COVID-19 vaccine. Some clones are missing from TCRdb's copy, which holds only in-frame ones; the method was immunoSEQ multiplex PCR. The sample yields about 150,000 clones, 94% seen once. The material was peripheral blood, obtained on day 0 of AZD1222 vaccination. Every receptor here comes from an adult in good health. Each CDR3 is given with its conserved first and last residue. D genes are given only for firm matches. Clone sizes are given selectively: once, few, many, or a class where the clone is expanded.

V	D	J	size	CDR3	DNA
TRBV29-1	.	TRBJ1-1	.	CSAQGGKRTEAFF	TGCAGCGCCCAAGGGGGGAAAAGGACTGAAGCTTTCTTT
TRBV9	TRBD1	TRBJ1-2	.	CASSSRRDSAYGYTF	TGTGCCAGCAGCTCCCGCCGGGACAGCGCTTATGGCTACACCTTC
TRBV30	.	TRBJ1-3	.	CAWDTGSSGNTIYF	TGTGCCTGGGACACCGGGAGCTCTGGAAACACCATATATTTT
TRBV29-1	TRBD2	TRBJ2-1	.	CSVTGLAEDYNEQFF	TGCAGCGTCACGGGACTAGCAGAGGATTACAATGAGCAGTTCTTC
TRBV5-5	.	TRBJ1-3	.	CASSVQGFSGNTIYF	TGTGCCAGCAGCGTACAGGGATTCTCTGGAAACACCATATATTTT
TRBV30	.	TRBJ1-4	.	CAWGQSRNEKLFF	TGTGCCTGGGGACAGAGTCGAAATGAAAAACTGTTTTTT
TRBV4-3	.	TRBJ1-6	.	CASSQDDSPLHF	TGCGCCAGCAGCCAAGATGATTCACCCCTCCACTTT
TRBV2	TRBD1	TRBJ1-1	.	CASHRGEVNTEAFF	TGTGCCAGCCACAGGGGCGAAGTGAACACTGAAGCTTTCTTT
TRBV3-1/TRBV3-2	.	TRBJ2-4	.	CASSLSYRARVQYF	TGTGCCAGCAGCCTTTCCTACAGGGCTCGTGTTCAGTACTTC
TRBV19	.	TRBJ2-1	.	CASATVGGGYNEQFF	TGTGCCAGTGCCACGGTGGGAGGGGGATACAATGAGCAGTTCTTC
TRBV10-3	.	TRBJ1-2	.	CAISGSRGSWTFF	TGTGCCATCAGCGGGTCTAGGGGCTCTTGGACTTTCTTC
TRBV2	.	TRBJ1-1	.	CASSESTTGWTEAFF	TGTGCCAGCAGTGAATCGACCACTGGGTGGACTGAAGCTTTCTTT
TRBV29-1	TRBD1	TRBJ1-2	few	CSVDGDRGLYGYTF	TGCAGCGTTGATGGGGACAGGGGGCTCTATGGCTACACCTTC
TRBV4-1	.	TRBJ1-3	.	CASSQGGRNTIYF	TGCGCCAGCAGCCAGGGCGGGCGAAACACCATATATTTT
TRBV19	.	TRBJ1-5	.	CASSIGGISTQPQHF	TGTGCCAGTAGTATAGGAGGGATTAGCACCCAGCCCCAGCATTTT
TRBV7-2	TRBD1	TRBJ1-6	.	CASSLERTGTGSPLHF	TGTGCCAGCAGCTTAGAGAGGACAGGGACCGGCTCACCCCTCCACTTT
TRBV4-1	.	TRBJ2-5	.	CASSQGSGRLAWETQYF	TGCGCCAGCAGCCAAGGTTCAGGGAGGCTCGCGTGGGAGACCCAGTACTTC
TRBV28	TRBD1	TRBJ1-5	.	CASRWTGYGNQPQHF	TGTGCCAGCAGATGGACAGGGTACGGCAATCAGCCCCAGCATTTT
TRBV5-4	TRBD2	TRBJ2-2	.	CASSPGGRRSTGELFF	TGTGCCAGCAGCCCGGGAGGCAGAAGGTCCACCGGGGAGCTGTTTTTT
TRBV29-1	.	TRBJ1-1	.	CSVAVGEGTEAFF	TGCAGCGTTGCGGTGGGCGAGGGCACTGAAGCTTTCTTT
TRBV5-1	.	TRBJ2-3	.	CASMVIPAGTDTQYF	TGCGCCAGCATGGTCATCCCTGCGGGAACAGATACGCAGTATTTT
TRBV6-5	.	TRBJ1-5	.	CASSTGFGNQPQHF	TGTGCCAGCAGTACAGGGTTCGGCAATCAGCCCCAGCATTTT
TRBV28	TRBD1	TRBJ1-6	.	CASSWGRPGQGTSPLHF	TGTGCCAGCAGTTGGGGGCGGCCGGGACAGGGGACTTCACCCCTCCACTTT
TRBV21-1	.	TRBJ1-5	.	CASAHQPQHF	TGTGCCAGCGCCCATCAGCCCCAGCATTTT
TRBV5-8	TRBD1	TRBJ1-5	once	CASSLGRDRGLGQPQHF	TGTGCCAGCAGCTTGGGGAGAGACAGGGGGCTAGGTCAGCCCCAGCATTTT
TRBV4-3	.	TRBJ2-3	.	CASSQEWNTDTQYF	TGCGCCAGCAGCCAAGAGTGGAACACAGATACGCAGTATTTT
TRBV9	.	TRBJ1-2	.	CASSVSSGPNYGYTF	TGTGCCAGCAGCGTGAGTTCGGGACCTAACTATGGCTACACCTTC
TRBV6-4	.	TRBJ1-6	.	CASSLYSDNSPLHF	TGTGCCAGCAGTCTATACAGCGATAATTCACCCCTCCACTTT
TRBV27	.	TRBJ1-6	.	CASSPSRTAGSPLHF	TGTGCCAGCAGTCCCAGCCGCACCGCGGGATCACCCCTCCACTTT
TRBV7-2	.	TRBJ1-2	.	CASSLTNYGYTF	TGTGCCAGCAGCTTAACAAACTATGGCTACACCTTC
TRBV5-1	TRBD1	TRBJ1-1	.	CASTLQGTEAFF	TGCGCCAGCACTTTACAGGGGACTGAAGCTTTCTTT
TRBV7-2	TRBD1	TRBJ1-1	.	CASSFGDRGRTEAFF	TGTGCCAGCAGCTTCGGGGACAGGGGGCGTACTGAAGCTTTCTTT
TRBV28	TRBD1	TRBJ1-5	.	CASSPGGGKSGTQHF	TGTGCCAGCAGTCCAGGGGGGGGTAAGAGCGGGACCCAGCATTTT
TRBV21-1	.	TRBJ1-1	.	CASSKERFKASPRGLNTEAFF	TGTGCCAGCAGCAAAGAAAGATTTAAAGCGTCTCCCAGGGGGTTGAACACTGAAGCTTTCTTT
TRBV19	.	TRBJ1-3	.	CASQGRRFGNTIYF	TGTGCCAGTCAGGGCCGGCGGTTCGGAAACACCATATATTTT
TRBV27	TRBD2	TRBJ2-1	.	CASALAGAYNEQFF	TGTGCCAGCGCCCTAGCGGGGGCCTACAATGAGCAGTTCTTC
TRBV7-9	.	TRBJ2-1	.	CASSLENEYNEQFF	TGTGCCAGCAGCTTAGAGAACGAGTACAATGAGCAGTTCTTC
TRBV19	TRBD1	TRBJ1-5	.	CASSAGTGINQPQHF	TGTGCCAGTAGCGCCGGGACAGGGATAAATCAGCCCCAGCATTTT
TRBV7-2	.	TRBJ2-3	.	CASTPAYLTDTQYF	TGTGCCAGCACCCCCGCGTACCTCACAGATACGCAGTATTTT
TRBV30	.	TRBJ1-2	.	CAWARRPPDYGYTF	TGTGCCTGGGCCCGGCGCCCTCCCGACTATGGCTACACCTTC
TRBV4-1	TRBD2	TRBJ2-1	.	CASSQAIAGLSYNEQFF	TGCGCCAGCAGCCAGGCAATAGCGGGACTCTCCTACAATGAGCAGTTCTTC
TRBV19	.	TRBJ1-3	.	CASTLGLTGNTIYF	TGTGCCAGTACCCTGGGATTAACGGGAAACACCATATATTTT
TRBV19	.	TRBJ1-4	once	CASSIDSITGNEKLFF	TGTGCCAGTAGTATAGACAGCATAACGGGGAATGAAAAACTGTTTTTT
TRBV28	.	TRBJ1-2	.	CASSLFWFFHPYTF	TGTGCCAGCAGTTTATTTTGGTTTTTCCATCCCTACACCTTC
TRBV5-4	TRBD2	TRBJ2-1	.	CASSLIGLAGPYNEQFF	TGTGCCAGCAGCTTGATAGGACTAGCGGGACCCTACAATGAGCAGTTCTTC
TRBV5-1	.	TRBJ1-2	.	CASSLEWRGLGYTF	TGCGCCAGCAGCCTGGAGTGGAGGGGCCTTGGCTACACCTTC
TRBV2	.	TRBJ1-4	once	CASEFSTNEKLFF	TGTGCCAGTGAGTTCTCGACTAATGAAAAACTGTTTTTT
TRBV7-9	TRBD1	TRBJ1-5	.	CASSLNTGVNQPQHF	TGTGCCAGCAGCTTAAATACAGGGGTGAATCAGCCCCAGCATTTT
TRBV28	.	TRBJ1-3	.	CASSLWGEGNTIYF	TGTGCCAGCAGTTTATGGGGGGAGGGAAACACCATATATTTT
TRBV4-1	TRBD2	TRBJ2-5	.	CASSQAGLLAGGETQYF	TGCGCCAGCAGCCAAGCTGGGCTACTAGCGGGGGGCGAGACCCAGTACTTC
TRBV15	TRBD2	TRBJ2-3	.	CATSRRLAGTSTDTQYF	TGTGCCACCAGCAGACGACTAGCGGGAACTAGCACAGATACGCAGTATTTT
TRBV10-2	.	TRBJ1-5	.	CASSELSNQPQHF	TGCGCCAGCAGTGAGCTTAGCAATCAGCCCCAGCATTTT
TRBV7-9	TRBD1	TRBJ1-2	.	CASSLPRGANYGYTF	TGTGCCAGCAGCCTGCCCAGGGGGGCTAACTATGGCTACACCTTC
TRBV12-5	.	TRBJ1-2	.	CASGRNNQGLDGYTF	TGTGCTAGTGGGAGAAATAATCAGGGATTGGATGGCTACACCTTC
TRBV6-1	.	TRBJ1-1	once	CASSEARRARTEAFF	TGTGCCAGCAGTGAAGCACGGAGGGCTCGCACTGAAGCTTTCTTT
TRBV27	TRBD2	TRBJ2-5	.	CASSLWGGETQYF	TGTGCCAGCAGTTTATGGGGGGGGGAGACCCAGTACTTC
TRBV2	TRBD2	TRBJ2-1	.	CATQAGPAYNEQFF	TGTGCCACTCAAGCGGGGCCGGCCTACAATGAGCAGTTCTTC
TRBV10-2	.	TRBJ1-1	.	CASSEYEGTEAFF	TGCGCCAGCAGTGAGTACGAAGGGACTGAAGCTTTCTTT
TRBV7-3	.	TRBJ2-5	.	CASSPGSAETQYF	TGTGCCAGCAGTCCGGGGAGCGCAGAGACCCAGTACTTC
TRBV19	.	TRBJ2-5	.	CASSIATLGRETQYF	TGTGCCAGTAGTATCGCCACTCTGGGACGGGAGACCCAGTACTTC